This is a list of T cell receptor beta chains from one sample in a study of T cells in Graves' hyperthyroidism and ophthalmopathy. TCRdb independently ran MiXCR on the multiplex PCR reads; one entry per CDR3 protein. Of about 510,000 distinct CDR3 sequences listed, over 35% were seen once; the top ten hold about two fifths. The specimen was peripheral blood or thyroid tissue (not recorded which). The receptors come from an adult woman with Graves' disease, either hyperthyroidism or ophthalmopathy (not recorded which). CDR3s include the opening cysteine and the closing phenylalanine or tryptophan. D genes are given only for firm matches. Size values are once, few and many counts, or a class for expanded clones, and some rows have none.

d_gene | j_gene | v_gene | abundance | CDR3nt | CDR3aa
NA | TRBJ1-1 | TRBV7-3 | many | TGTGCCAGCAGCCCAGTAACCAGGGGAGGTGGCACTGAAGCTTTCTTT | CASSPVTRGGGTEAFF
NA | TRBJ2-3 | TRBV5-1 | NA | TGCGCCAGCAGCTTGGAAAGCCCCAAAAGCACAGATACGCAGTATTTT | CASSLESPKSTDTQYF
TRBD2 | TRBJ2-7 | TRBV7-9 | few | TGTGCCAGCAGCCAAGTCATTAGCGGGACCTACGAGCAGTACTTC | CASSQVISGTYEQYF
NA | TRBJ2-5 | TRBV9 | NA | TGTGCCAGCAGCCCCTACCTCCGCGGGGAGACCCAGTACTTC | CASSPYLRGETQYF
NA | TRBJ2-7 | TRBV29-1 | NA | TGCAGCGTTGTTACGCGGAGGAGCTCCTACGAGCAGTACTTC | CSVVTRRSSYEQYF
NA | TRBJ1-4 | TRBV29-1 | NA | TGCAGCGTTGCTTTGGGTGAAAAACTGTTTTTT | CSVALGEKLFF
NA | TRBJ1-1 | TRBV10-3 | NA | TGTGCCATCAGTGGGTCAGGGGTGACTGAAGCTTTCTTT | CAISGSGVTEAFF
NA | TRBJ2-5 | TRBV7-9 | NA | TGTGCCAGCAGCATGACGGAAGAGACCCAGTACTTC | CASSMTEETQYF
NA | TRBJ1-4 | TRBV4-1 | many | TGCGCCAGCAGCCAGACTTCGACAGAAGAACTGTTTTTT | CASSQTSTEELFF
NA | TRBJ1-6 | TRBV9 | few | TGTGCCAGCAGCGGAACAGGTCTGGGTTCACCCCTCCACTTT | CASSGTGLGSPLHF
NA | TRBJ1-5 | TRBV7-9 | few | TGTGCCAGCAGCCCCCGGGGGCGTCATCAGCCCCAGCATTTT | CASSPRGRHQPQHF
TRBD1 | TRBJ1-1 | TRBV11-1 | NA | TGTGCCAGCAGCCCTAAAGACAGGGGAACCCACCGGCGAGCTTTCTTT | CASSPKDRGTHRRAFF
NA | TRBJ1-2 | TRBV2 | NA | TGTGCCAACAGTGATATAAAAGGGGGCTATGGCTACACCTTC | CANSDIKGGYGYTF
NA | TRBJ1-4 | TRBV2 | NA | TGTGCCGGAAGCGGGGGTGGTAATGAAAAACTGTTTTTT | CAGSGGGNEKLFF
NA | TRBJ2-7 | TRBV7-9 | NA | TGTGCCAGCAAACGGGGCATCGAGCAGTACTTC | CASKRGIEQYF
TRBD1 | TRBJ2-7 | TRBV29-1 | NA | TGCAGCCGAGAACAGGGGGCCTCCTACGAGCAGTACTTC | CSREQGASYEQYF
TRBD1 | TRBJ2-7 | TRBV28 | NA | TGTGCCAGCCGGACAGGCAACTCCTACGAGCAGTACTTC | CASRTGNSYEQYF
NA | TRBJ2-7 | TRBV15 | NA | TGTGCCACCAGCAGAGATGGAGGTGAAGGGCAGTACTTC | CATSRDGGEGQYF
NA | TRBJ2-5 | TRBV29-1 | NA | TGCAGCGTCCTTCCGGACCGTCCGGGGACCCAGTACTTC | CSVLPDRPGTQYF
TRBD1 | TRBJ1-1 | TRBV5-6 | NA | TGTGCCAGCAGCTTGATGACAGGGCCCTCTGAAGCTTTCTTT | CASSLMTGPSEAFF
NA | TRBJ2-7 | TRBV6-2/TRBV6-3 | once | TGTGCCAGCAGTACCTCGGGACTCCCTCCCTACGAGCAGTACTTC | CASSTSGLPPYEQYF
NA | TRBJ1-1 | TRBV29-1 | NA | TGCAGCGTTGAAACGGGGGTGACCAACACTGAAGCTTTCTTT | CSVETGVTNTEAFF
NA | TRBJ1-5 | TRBV19 | NA | TGTGCCAGTACGAGATGGGACAACAATCAGCCCCAGCATTTT | CASTRWDNNQPQHF